This T cell receptor beta chain comes out of a study of blood T cell repertoires in COVID-19. Clones were read by immunoSEQ multiplex PCR, and TCRdb kept only the in-frame ones, dropping some. This sample has about 280,000 clones, with around 89% found just once. V was shortened by 1 base and J by 5 bases, with 14 bases between the two germline ends. Germline assignment: CDR1 LNHDA and CDR2 SQIVND (reference sequence). This CDR3 is built from 15 residues. This clonotype was sampled from a woman between 18 and 29 years old with acute COVID-19. Sequences were obtained from PBMCs or T cells enriched from blood (not recorded which). The chain uses TRBV19 and TRBJ1-1, with a possible D match to TRBD1 (6 bases). CDR3 residues: CASSIVAGADTEAFF. Written as DNA, the CDR3 is TGTGCCAGTAGTATAGTCGCAGGGGCGGATACTGAAGCTTTCTTT. Supplemented by reference TRBV19 and TRBJ1-1, the full variable domain reads DGGITQSPKYLFRKEGQNVTLSCEQNLNHDAMYWYRQDPGQGLRLIYYSQIVNDFQKGDIAEGYSVSREKKESFPLTVTSAQKNPTAFYLCASSIVAGADTEAFFGQGTRLTVV.